This is a list of T cell receptor beta chains from one sample in a study of T cells after yellow fever vaccination. TCRdb used MiXCR to reprocess the 5' RACE reads, holding one entry per CDR3 protein. The sample contains tens of thousands of distinct CDR3 sequences, about 7% of which appear only once. The source was CD8+ T cells sorted from PBMCs, collected 15 days after the yellow fever booster vaccination. All receptors derive from a man aged 30-40 years who received the YFV17D yellow fever vaccine. The CDR3 runs from the conserved cysteine through the conserved F or W. D genes are given only for firm matches. Part of the rows lack a size; the others show once, few, many or a class for expanded clones.

cdr3_length,j_call,clone_size,d_call,v_call,cdr3_nt,cdr3_aa
13,TRBJ2-2,many,NA,TRBV6-1,TGTGCCAGCATCCGAGGACCCGACGGGGAGCTGTTTTTT,CASIRGPDGELFF
16,TRBJ2-5,many,TRBD2,TRBV4-2,TGTGCCAGCAGCCAAGTTATGGCGGGAGTAGGAGAGACCCAGTACTTC,CASSQVMAGVGETQYF
15,TRBJ2-7,NA,TRBD2,TRBV7-2,TGTGCCAGCAGCCAGGGACTAGCGGACCTATACGAGCAGTACTTC,CASSQGLADLYEQYF
9,TRBJ2-1,many,NA,TRBV10-3,TGTGCCATCGGGAATGAGCAGTTCTTC,CAIGNEQFF
10,TRBJ2-3,many,NA,TRBV20-1,TGCAGTGCTGAAACAGATACGCAGTATTTT,CSAETDTQYF
14,TRBJ2-1,many,TRBD2,TRBV5-1,TGCGCCAGCGGGTCTAGCGGGGTCCACAATGAGCAGTTCTTC,CASGSSGVHNEQFF
11,TRBJ2-1,few,NA,TRBV15,TGTGCCACAGGGGCGGGAAAAGAGCAGTTCTTC,CATGAGKEQFF
16,TRBJ2-2,many,TRBD2,TRBV4-3,TGCGCCAGCAGCCACCGACTAGCGGGGAACACCGGGGAGCTGTTTTTT,CASSHRLAGNTGELFF
16,TRBJ2-5,few,TRBD2,TRBV7-2,TGTGCCAGCAGCCCCGTACCCGGGAGGGGCCAAGAGACCCAGTACTTC,CASSPVPGRGQETQYF
14,TRBJ1-1,many,NA,TRBV19,TGTGCCAGTAGTATTGGCGGTGCTAACACTGAAGCTTTCTTT,CASSIGGANTEAFF
11,TRBJ2-7,many,TRBD2,TRBV14,TGTGCCAGCAGCGAGACTAGCACGCAGTACTTC,CASSETSTQYF
13,TRBJ2-5,many,TRBD2,TRBV20-1,TGCAGTTACCCAGGACTAGCGGGAGTCGTCCAGTACTTC,CSYPGLAGVVQYF
11,TRBJ2-1,NA,NA,TRBV7-2,TGTGCCAGCAGCAATAGGGATGAGCAGTTCTTC,CASSNRDEQFF
11,TRBJ2-1,many,TRBD2,TRBV20-1,TGCAGTGCTCCCTGGGGGGGACAGCAGTTCTTC,CSAPWGGQQFF
13,TRBJ1-4,many,NA,TRBV10-3,TGTGCCATCAGGACTTTGGAGAATGAAAAACTGTTTTTT,CAIRTLENEKLFF
13,TRBJ2-7,many,NA,TRBV6-1,TGTGCCAGCAAGGCGGGGACCTCCTACGAGCAGTACTTC,CASKAGTSYEQYF
13,TRBJ2-1,many,NA,TRBV10-3,TGTGCCATCAGCGCCGAGCGGTACAATGAGCAGTTCTTC,CAISAERYNEQFF
14,TRBJ2-5,many,NA,TRBV13,TGTGCCAGCAGCTTTCGGACCACTCAAGAGACCCAGTACTTC,CASSFRTTQETQYF
16,TRBJ2-7,many,TRBD2,TRBV20-1,TGCAGTGCTAGAGCTCCCCCAGCGGGAGGCACCTACGAGCAGTACTTC,CSARAPPAGGTYEQYF
15,TRBJ2-5,many,NA,TRBV7-9,TGTGCCAGCAGCTTAGTGGGGGCGGGCCAAGAGACCCAGTACTTC,CASSLVGAGQETQYF
14,TRBJ2-1,many,TRBD2,TRBV19,TGTGCCAGTAGGCTAGCGGGAGGGCCCAATGAGCAGTTCTTC,CASRLAGGPNEQFF
10,TRBJ2-7,many,NA,TRBV5-8,TGTGCCAGCAGCTTAAGCGAGCAGTACTTC,CASSLSEQYF
13,TRBJ1-1,few,TRBD1,TRBV12-3/TRBV12-4,TGTGCCAGCAGGATAGTACAGGGGTTTGAAGCTTTCTTT,CASRIVQGFEAFF
19,TRBJ2-1,many,NA,TRBV11-3,TGTGCCAGCAGCCAGGTTGTGGGGGCCGCCGCACCATTTTACAATGAGCAGTTCTTC,CASSQVVGAAAPFYNEQFF
14,TRBJ2-5,many,NA,TRBV12-3/TRBV12-4,TGTGCCAGCAGTTTAGGGCTCGCGGGGGAGACCCAGTACTTC,CASSLGLAGETQYF
14,TRBJ2-1,many,TRBD1,TRBV27,TGTGCCAGCAGGGCCGGACAGGCCTACAATGAGCAGTTCTTC,CASRAGQAYNEQFF
16,TRBJ2-2,many,TRBD1,TRBV7-9,TGTGCCAGCAGCTTAGAGGACAGGGGTTTCACCGGGGAGCTGTTTTTT,CASSLEDRGFTGELFF
20,TRBJ2-3,NA,TRBD2,TRBV23-1,TGCTCCAGCAGTCAATCCCCGAGGACTAGCGGGAGGCTCCCTCGAGATACGCAGTATTTT,CSSSQSPRTSGRLPRDTQYF
14,TRBJ1-5,many,TRBD1,TRBV12-3/TRBV12-4,TGTGCCAGCAGTTTTGACAGGGGGACATCGCCCCAGCATTTT,CASSFDRGTSPQHF
15,TRBJ2-5,many,NA,TRBV7-9,TGTGCCAGCAGCCCCCGTAGAGGGACTGTAGAGACCCAGTACTTC,CASSPRRGTVETQYF
15,TRBJ2-7,many,TRBD2,TRBV3-1,TGTGCCAGCAGCCAACAACTAGCGGCCCTCTACGAGCAGTACTTC,CASSQQLAALYEQYF
15,TRBJ2-7,many,NA,TRBV7-2,TGTGCCAGCAGCTTAGCCCCGTCCTTTTACTACGAGCAGTACTTC,CASSLAPSFYYEQYF
15,TRBJ2-7,many,NA,TRBV9,TGTGCCAGCAGCACCAGCGGGACACCCTCCTACGAGCAGTACTTC,CASSTSGTPSYEQYF
12,TRBJ2-1,NA,NA,TRBV7-2,TGTGCCAGCAGCCTCCCCTACAATGAGCAGTTCTTC,CASSLPYNEQFF
15,TRBJ2-7,few,NA,TRBV7-9,TGTGCCAGCAGCCAGGGGGCGGGAGGGCCCTACGAGCAGTACTTC,CASSQGAGGPYEQYF
14,TRBJ2-1,many,NA,TRBV5-1,TGCGCCAGCAATAGGGTCTCGGCGTACAATGAGCAGTTCTTC,CASNRVSAYNEQFF
15,TRBJ1-5,few,TRBD1,TRBV14,TGTGCCAGCAGCCTCCGGGACAGGGGGCATCAGCCCCAGCATTTT,CASSLRDRGHQPQHF
15,TRBJ2-1,many,TRBD1,TRBV12-3/TRBV12-4,TGTGCCAGCAGTACGCCGGGACAGGGGGTTGGTGAGCAGTTCTTC,CASSTPGQGVGEQFF
13,TRBJ2-7,NA,NA,TRBV5-4,TGTGCCAGCAGCTTGGATAAAGGCTACGAGCAGTACTTC,CASSLDKGYEQYF
15,TRBJ2-1,many,TRBD2,TRBV7-8,TGTGCCAGCAGCTTACTCATACTAGCGGCCAATGAGCAGTTCTTC,CASSLLILAANEQFF
12,TRBJ2-1,many,TRBD1,TRBV12-3/TRBV12-4,TGTGCCAGCAGACTGACAGGGAATGAGCAGTTCTTC,CASRLTGNEQFF
12,TRBJ2-2,many,NA,TRBV9,TGTGCCAGCAGCGTACGACCCGGGGAGCTGTTTTTT,CASSVRPGELFF
18,TRBJ1-3,many,NA,TRBV4-2,TGTGCCAGCAGCGAAGAGGCCCTGATGTCCGGCTTAAGAAACACCATATATTTT,CASSEEALMSGLRNTIYF
19,TRBJ2-1,many,NA,TRBV29-1,TGCAGCGTCGCGGCGGGAATTTCAGGTTTCGTAAGCAACTACAATGAGCAGTTCTTC,CSVAAGISGFVSNYNEQFF
15,TRBJ2-5,many,NA,TRBV6-5,TGTGCCAGCAGTTACGGGTTGCGGGCCCAAGAGACCCAGTACTTC,CASSYGLRAQETQYF
14,TRBJ2-7,many,NA,TRBV5-4,TGTGCCAGCAGCGGACGGGGTCAATCCTACGAGCAGTACTTC,CASSGRGQSYEQYF
15,TRBJ2-1,many,TRBD2,TRBV7-3,TGTGCCAGCAGCTTAGGACTAGCGGGTTGGGATGAGCAGTTCTTC,CASSLGLAGWDEQFF
15,TRBJ2-7,few,TRBD2,TRBV5-1,TGCGCCAGCAGCTTGGAGGCTAGCGGGATGTACGAGCAGTACTTC,CASSLEASGMYEQYF
13,TRBJ1-1,NA,NA,TRBV19,TGTGCCAGTAGTATTTCCGGTGCTGATGAAGCTTTCTTT,CASSISGADEAFF
13,TRBJ2-2,many,NA,TRBV15,TGTGCCACCACAGGGTCGGGCACCGGGGAGCTGTTTTTT,CATTGSGTGELFF
13,TRBJ2-5,many,NA,TRBV27,TGTGCCAGCAGTAAACAGGGTGCGGAGACCCAGTACTTC,CASSKQGAETQYF
14,TRBJ2-5,many,TRBD2,TRBV6-2/TRBV6-3,TGTGCCAGCAGCCCTGGACTAGTCCAAGAGACCCAGTACTTC,CASSPGLVQETQYF
14,TRBJ1-2,once,NA,TRBV5-5,TGTGCCATGGGCCCCCGGGGGGCTAACTATGGCTACACCTTC,CAMGPRGANYGYTF